Listed here are 8 T cell receptor beta chains from one sample, sequenced in a study of HIV-infected patients and healthy controls. No cell fractionation was done, so the repertoire covers all unsorted peripheral blood T cells. cDNA was made from about 480 ng RNA using alpha and beta constant primers. Each of the alpha and beta chains got its own library through chain-specific third strand synthesis with indices. TCRdb fed the 5' RACE reads into MiXCR, producing one record per CDR3 protein. The table lists about 9,700 distinct CDR3 sequences, 7.5% to 9% of them singletons. Sequenced input: blood. All receptors come from an adult in good health.

This clonotype was observed at least ten times. The chain combines TRBV7-9 with TRBJ1-1; TRBD1 agrees at 9 bases. CDR3 length: 14 amino acids. Germline-derived CDR1 and CDR2 are SEHNR and FQNEAQ (reference sequence). Losses at the gene ends were 10 bases for V and 0 bases for J; bases not matched to a gene: 6. The CDR3 here is CAILQGALNTEAFF. CDR3 in DNA: TGTGCCATACTACAGGGGGCCTTGAACACTGAAGCTTTCTTT.

In its sample, this clonotype is medium-sized (0.01 to 0.1%). This chain joins TRBV6-5 and TRBJ2-1; tentative D call: TRBD1 (5 bases). There are 15 residues in the CDR3. Germline assignment: CDR1 MNHEY and CDR2 SVGAGI. V dropped 0 bases and J dropped 9 bases, with 15 bases sitting between them. CDR3 sequence (DNA): TGTGCCAGCAGTTACTCCGCCCAGGGCCAGGGTGAGCAGTTCTTC. Its protein is CASSYSAQGQGEQFF.

This clonotype is labeled as medium-sized. CDR3 sequence: CASSQTVPRETNYGYTF. CDR3 bases: TGTGCCAGCAGCCAGACCGTCCCGCGAGAAACTAACTATGGCTACACCTTC. This chain uses TRBV14 with TRBJ1-2, with unresolved D. Looked up from germline, CDR1 is SGHDN and CDR2 is FVKESK. Trimming pared 3 bases from V and 0 bases from J, leaving 17 bases between. The CDR3 consists of 17 residues.

This clonotype is labeled as medium-sized (0.01 to 0.1%). The V and J genes are TRBV18 and TRBJ1-1, with a possible D match to TRBD1 (5 bases). CDR3 length equals 18 residues. Trimming stripped 6 bases from V and 1 base from J, with 24 bases between. CDR1 and CDR2 (germline): KGHSH, LQKENI. The CDR3 protein is CASSRTAGAPSENTEAFF. CDR3 sequence (DNA): TGTGCCAGCTCGAGAACCGCCGGGGCGCCTTCAGAGAACACTGAAGCTTTCTTT.

By frequency in the sample, this clonotype is medium-sized. The gene calls are TRBV30 and TRBJ1-5; D ambiguous. Germline values: CDR1 GTSNPN, CDR2 SVGIG (reference sequence). The ends were cut back, 2 bases at V and 1 base at J, with 6 bases in the middle. This CDR3 has 13 residues. CDR3 sequence reads: CAWSPDSNQPQHF. In DNA, the CDR3 is TGTGCCTGGAGTCCGGACAGCAATCAGCCCCAGCATTTT. Full variable domain (missing parts from reference TRBV30 and TRBJ1-5): SQTIHQWPATLVQPVGSPLSLECTVEGTSNPNLYWYRQAAGRGLQLLFYSVGIGQISSEVPQNLSASRPQDRQFILSSKKLLLSDSGFYLCAWSPDSNQPQHFGDGTRLSIL.

The chain couples TRBV5-1 to TRBJ1-5; TRBD1 agrees at 8 bases. The CDR3 is 15 residues long. Germline V gene data show CDR1 as SGHRS and CDR2 as YFSETQ. The junction had 9 bases not matched to a gene; V was cut back by 4 bases and J by 6 bases. CDR3 nucleotide sequence: TGCGCCAGCAGCCCCAGCGGACAGGGAGGTCAGCCCCAGCATTTT. Its translation: CASSPSGQGGQPQHF.

Within the sample, this clonotype is medium-sized. The chain is built from TRBV7-2 and TRBJ2-7, with D possibly being TRBD2 (5 bases). Germline V gives CDR1 SGHTA, CDR2 FQGNSA. Trimming removed 3 bases from V and 5 bases from J, with 17 bases in between. The CDR3 has 15 residues. The CDR3 loop is CASSFARLGGHEQYF. The DNA of the CDR3 is TGTGCCAGCAGCTTTGCTCGCCTAGGCGGGCACGAGCAGTACTTC.

This clonotype was seen repeatedly, ten times or more. This chain links TRBV5-1 with TRBJ2-5, with D uncertain. The CDR3 consists of 13 residues. Germline loops: CDR1 SGHRS, CDR2 YFSETQ. The V end was cut by 2 bases, the J end by 2 bases, with 7 bases between. The DNA of the CDR3 is TGCGCCAGCAGCTTAGGGTGGCAAGAGACCCAGTACTTC. Its protein product is CASSLGWQETQYF.